This T cell receptor (beta chain) was sequenced during a study of T cell repertoires in cytomegalovirus infection. Study at large: Signatures in public TCR beta sequences pointed to both CMV infection and matching HLA type.

Notes on the study in general: Dominant in the ex vivo response were TCR beta clonotypes restricted by HLA-C and specific for CMV. Cumulative public TCR beta family frequency identified carriers of CMV plus the relevant HLA.

This clonotype has a count of ten or more. Its antigen remains unknown. TCRdb re-called the reads with MiXCR, one entry per CDR3 protein. The table has fewer than 300,000 distinct CDR3 sequences, about a quarter seen once. CDR1 and CDR2 from the germline V gene are MDHEN and SYDVKM. The CDR3 is 13 amino acids. The V and J ends lost 4 bases and 5 bases respectively, with 8 bases between them. This chain links TRBV28 with TRBJ1-4; D is undetermined. Specimen: PBMCs. This TCR derives from a human donor in good health (CMV status not recorded). Some clones in this sample may be carry-over from other donors' samples. The CDR3 reads CASSSGRNEKLFF. CDR3 nucleotide sequence: TGTGCCAGCAGTTCCGGACGGAATGAAAAACTGTTTTTT.